This T cell receptor (beta chain) was identified in a study of beta chain features in type 1 diabetes (dated by TCRdb to the late 2010s). With regard to the full study: Patients and healthy donors did not differ in mean age, gender distribution, total cell number or subset yield. Regulatory and stem cell-like memory subsets were obtained from only 8 patients and about eight healthy donors, while naive and central memory subsets were obtained from all 30 or so donors. In the study, TCRB repertoires of sorted circulating CD4+ T cell subsets from recently diagnosed type 1 diabetes patients were compared with those of matched healthy donors. Across all samples, fewer than 130 million sorted cells were examined, and cell number per subset correlated strongly with RNA yield.

From each donor, a single peripheral blood sample of around 120 mL on average was drawn into heparinised tubes. A BD FACSAria II was used to sort naive, central memory, regulatory and stem cell-like memory CD4+ T cells with a panel that included CD45RO, CCR7, CD25, CD127, CD95 and CD27. Purity was above 95% for every sorted population. PBMCs were isolated right away by Lymphoprep density gradient centrifugation and were stained directly, without culture. To minimize batch effects, samples were stained and sorted in pairs, one healthy donor with one patient per experiment. This clone was counted only a few times. It lacks a known antigen. Nothing much larger sits one base from this clone, and base qualities are not available. V is pruned by 2 bases and J by 1 base, leaving 3 bases of the junction without a gene match. The germline V gene yields SGHTA for CDR1 and FQGNSA for CDR2. From the cysteine up to the phenylalanine, the CDR3 has a length of 15 residues. Of the read, only the CDR3 DNA is kept; its 45 bases are in frame from base 1.

The entire isolated RNA was reverse transcribed using the High Capacity cDNA Reverse Transcription Kit, and thus expressed TCRB transcripts were sequenced. Survey-depth immunoSEQ sequencing was performed on stem cell-like memory T cell samples, with an average of roughly 930,000 total reads per sample. Sorted cells were lysed in RLT buffer and RNA was extracted with DNase-treated RNeasy Micro or Mini kits, depending on cell number. Each cell subset was processed separately to prevent cross-contamination, with patient and healthy donor samples processed together. The immunoSEQ multiplex PCR was used to amplify TCRB sequences from cDNA, yielding 87-bp fragments that span the CDR3 region. Sequencing of the amplicons was done on the Illumina HiSeq platform. The study's processing was this. Synthetic template baselines were used to correct PCR bias computationally, reads within Hamming distance 2 were collapsed together, and singletons that could not be merged were discarded. Reads were aligned against IMGT to assign V, D and J genes, CDR3 length and insertions or deletions at six rearrangement sites. Within each subset, clonotype counts were normalized to sorted cell number, after which true diversity and Gini coefficients were computed with the tcR R package. The overlap coefficient, calculated on TCRB nucleotide sequences, was used to quantify repertoire sharing. This is the immuneACCESS table as TCRdb keeps it, with only in-frame sequences that have V and J called. A part of the clones is gone; compared with another copy, unresolved V genes explain less than half, and the rest is unexplained. The V and J calls and the clone size are those of that table, but D and trimming were determined from the DNA. This sample is represented by tens of thousands of clones; roughly 50% of them were singletons. Over 0.2% of the sample is taken by the ten largest.

Beyond this particular receptor, the publication reports: Shorter templates might be favored by PCR, yet because patient and control samples were amplified and corrected together, any such skew would affect both groups equally. Only small numbers of individuals were included in the HLA sub-analyses, which left unresolved whether HLA type had any influence on TCRB rearrangement. Naive, central memory and regulatory TCRB repertoires appeared to be more alike among patients than among healthy donors. Because cDNA was sequenced instead of genomic DNA, activated cells with high expression could be over-represented, although the groups did not differ in activation or CD3 levels. Patients with type 1 diabetes made fewer insertions and deleted more nucleotides at VDJ recombination sites, implying thymic rearrangement abnormalities. Type 1 diabetes patients showed a moderate but significant shortening of TCRB CDR3 length in all four CD4+ subsets.

What was sequenced was stem cell memory CD4+ T cells from blood. The cell subset or site label corresponds to: stem cell-like memory CD4+ T cells. The clonotype was recovered from a woman between 25 and 40 years old in good health. The rearrangement combines TRBV7-2 with TRBJ2-5, with 8 central nucleotides matching TRBD1. The DNA is as follows: TGTGCCAGCAGCTTATCTACAGGGGGCCAAGAGACCCAGTACTTC. This gives the protein CASSLSTGGQETQYF.